Listed below are T cell receptor beta chains from one sample, sequenced in a study of sequential checkpoint blockade in melanoma. The assay was immunoSEQ multiplex PCR, and TCRdb's table has in-frame clones only and misses some. The sample lists 25,000 to 35,000 clones; 83% were seen once. The sample was CD8+ T cells sorted from blood (inferred from file names), taken from a patient given nivolumab and ipilimumab in sequence. The receptors shown here come from a human donor with melanoma. The conserved cysteine and the conserved F or W are not part of the CDR3 here. A clone size is listed for some rows: how often the clone was seen (once, few, many), or a class if it is expanded.

abundance,v_gene,len,j_gene,CDR3aa
-,TRBV6-1,13,TRBJ2-7,ASSSGQGSGDEQY
-,TRBV27,12,TRBJ2-7,ASSLGGRTYEQY
-,TRBV5-1,9,TRBJ2-1,ASHSYNEQF
-,TRBV4-3,14,TRBJ2-1,ASSQDSPGGAPEQF
large,TRBV2,13,TRBJ1-4,ASKKPEDRAEKLF
-,TRBV11-2,16,TRBJ2-1,ASSLDGQDLTKNNEQF
medium-sized,TRBV13,13,TRBJ2-3,ASSPYSGVTDTQY
-,TRBV30,12,TRBJ1-1,AWRGLHVNTEAF
-,TRBV6-1,15,TRBJ2-7,ASSEALPGQGTYEQY
-,TRBV9,13,TRBJ1-5,ASSVVQGVNQPQH
-,TRBV6-1,13,TRBJ1-1,ASSPLRGEDTEAF